This TCR beta chain was sequenced for a study of sequential checkpoint blockade in melanoma. The treatment is: randomized to nivolumab then ipilimumab (arm A) or the reverse (arm B). Sorted cells were live CD3+CD8+, lacking CD19 and CD56, from PBMCs. Data came from immunoSEQ multiplex PCR; TCRdb stores just in-frame clones and leaves some out. This table has under 9,000 clones, more than 55% appearing once. The germline gives CDR1 MGHRA, CDR2 YSYEKL. The CDR3 covers 16 residues. This receptor was obtained from a human patient with melanoma. Some clones in this sample may be carry-over from other donors' samples. The chain is built from TRBV4-1 and TRBJ2-5, with TRBD2 matching 7 bases. Near its end, the DNA agrees better with TRBJ2-7, so the J call may be wrong. The source was CD8+ T cells sorted from blood (inferred from file names), collected from a patient given nivolumab and ipilimumab in sequence. The CDR3 coding sequence is TGCGCCAGCAGCCAAGCTTTTCCGGGACTAACCTACGAGCAGTACTTC. Translated: CASSQAFPGLTYEQYF.